These 28 T cell receptor beta chains share one sample of origin, sequenced in a study of shared clonotypes between healthy human individuals. Produced via immunoSEQ multiplex PCR; TCRdb's table is partial and in-frame only. The sample records fewer than 1.4 million clones, around 78% being singletons. The material sequenced was memory CD4+ T cells from PBMCs. The subset here: CD45RA-negative fraction. These TCRs come from a man aged 18 to 30 in good health. Some clones in this sample may be carry-over from other donors' samples.

Worth noting for this clone: At the DNA level, this CDR3 is encoded by other sequences in the same sample as well. V usage is TRBV2 and J usage is TRBJ2-7, with D possibly matching TRBD1 (6 bases). Germline V CDR1 and CDR2: SNHLY, FYNNEI. This CDR3 has 12 amino acids. With 5 bases removed from V and 3 bases from J, the gap between germline ends came to 8 bases. CDR3 sequence reads: CASSTDSYEQYF. The CDR3 DNA reads as TGTGCCAGCAGTACGGACAGCTACGAGCAGTACTTC.

This clone was seen once. This likely reflects a read error, since a far larger clone is one base away. V and J are TRBV5-1 and TRBJ2-1; D might be TRBD2 (5 bases). Germline CDR1 is SGHRS and CDR2 is YFSETQ. The CDR3 extends over 13 amino acids. V was shortened by 1 base and J by 3 bases, with 5 bases between the two germline ends. Here the CDR3 reads CASSLTSYNEQFF. The CDR3 coding sequence is TGCGCCAGCAGCTTGACTAGCTACAATGAGCAGTTCTTC.

This clone was observed a single time. The V call is TRBV11-2, the J call TRBJ1-4; D is unclear. Germline V gene lookup returns CDR1 SGHAT and CDR2 FQNNGV. V gave up 1 base and J gave up 5 bases, with 23 bases separating them. The CDR3 runs to 19 residues. CDR3 sequence reads: CASSLVGVSFLGSNEKLFF. The CDR3 DNA sequence: TGTGCCAGCAGCTTAGTGGGAGTTTCGTTTCTAGGTTCGAATGAAAAACTGTTTTTT. Combining the CDR3 with reference TRBV11-2 and TRBJ1-4 gives the whole variable domain EAGVAQSPRYKIIEKRQSVAFWCNPISGHATLYWYQQILGQGPKLLIQFQNNGVVDDSQLPKDRFSAERLKGVDSTLKIQPAKLEDSAVYLCASSLVGVSFLGSNEKLFFGSGTQLSVL.

The chain is built from TRBV5-1 and TRBJ1-2; the D is unclear. Germline loops: CDR1 SGHRS, CDR2 YFSETQ. Trimming took 4 bases from V and 9 from J, leaving 16 bases between them. The CDR3 covers 13 residues. This CDR3 is CASSLGPLNSYTF. The DNA for the CDR3 is TGCGCCAGCAGCCTGGGCCCACTCAACAGCTACACCTTC.

This clone showed up just once. The chain uses TRBV4-2 and TRBJ1-2; D remains ambiguous. The germline CDR1 and CDR2 sequences are LGHNA and YNFKEQ. Between the trimmed V and J ends, which lost 0 bases and 5 bases, there was a span of 16 bases. CDR3 length equals 16 residues. Here the CDR3 reads CASSQDRRSTHYGYTF. CDR3 nucleotides: TGTGCCAGCAGCCAAGATCGTCGCAGCACCCATTATGGCTACACCTTC.

This clone was recorded a few times. The chain carries TRBV21-1 and TRBJ1-5. TRBV21-1 is listed as a pseudogene. The CDR3 runs 17 residues. The CDR3 coding sequence is TGTGCCAGCAGCAAAGTAGGGGGGCGCGAGGTTAATCAGCCCCAGCATTTT. Its translation is CASSKVGGREVNQPQHF.

This chain joins TRBV2 and TRBJ1-2; D remains unclear. Germline V gene data show CDR1 as SNHLY and CDR2 as FYNNEI. The CDR3 extends over 13 amino acids. Trimming removed 4 bases at V and 2 bases at J, with 8 bases between. The CDR3 spells CASSVDLNYGYTF. DNA for the CDR3: TGTGCCAGCAGTGTAGACCTAAACTATGGCTACACCTTC.

The J gene is TRBJ2-5, the V gene TRBV30; D ambiguous. V gave up 5 bases and J gave up 3 bases, with 13 bases separating them. The CDR3 totals 13 residues. Per the germline V gene, CDR1 is GTSNPN and CDR2 is SVGIG (reference sequence). The CDR3 coding sequence is TGTGCCTGGGGGGTCGGTGGTGAAGAGACCCAGTACTTC. Translation gives CAWGVGGEETQYF.

This chain links TRBV19 with TRBJ1-5; D may be TRBD1 (6 bases). V lost 8 bases and J lost 7, with 21 bases in between. The CDR3 contains 15 residues. Germline lookup yields CDR1 LNHDA and CDR2 SQIVND (reference sequence). CDR3 sequence reads: CASQRNQGIGQPQHF. CDR3 DNA: TGTGCCAGTCAGAGGAACCAGGGGATAGGACAGCCCCAGCATTTT. The full variable domain, with the rest looked up from reference TRBV19 and TRBJ1-5, is DGGITQSPKYLFRKEGQNVTLSCEQNLNHDAMYWYRQDPGQGLRLIYYSQIVNDFQKGDIAEGYSVSREKKESFPLTVTSAQKNPTAFYLCASQRNQGIGQPQHFGDGTRLSIL.

This clone occurred a few times. The sample carries other DNA sequences with the same CDR3. V usage is TRBV4-1 and J usage is TRBJ2-3, with 7 bases matching TRBD2. V was clipped by 0 bases and J by 4 bases; unmatched bases: 4. Germline V lookup: CDR1 MGHRA, CDR2 YSYEKL. The CDR3 contains 15 residues. CDR3 loop: CASSQDRTRPDTQYF. In nucleotides, the CDR3 is TGCGCCAGCAGCCAAGATCGGACTAGGCCAGATACGCAGTATTTT.

A word on this clone: Other DNA sequences in this specimen translate into the identical CDR3. The chain is built from TRBV28 and TRBJ1-2; D gene ambiguous. CDR1 and CDR2 (germline): MDHEN, SYDVKM. The germline V and J ends were trimmed by 6 bases and 3 bases, with 5 bases remaining between them. This CDR3 is 11 amino acids long. The DNA of the CDR3 is TGTGCCAGCAGCCCCGACTATGGCTACACCTTC. Translated, it gives CASSPDYGYTF.

The chain is built from TRBV5-3 and TRBJ2-7; TRBD1 matches 9 bases. TRBV5-3 is placed among ORFs of uncertain function. V lost 4 bases, J lost 5 bases, and 7 bases stayed unmatched. CDR3 size: 14 residues. The chain's CDR3 is CARSPGTGKNEQYF. CDR3 nucleotides: TGTGCCAGAAGCCCCGGGACAGGGAAGAACGAGCAGTACTTC.

The chain uses TRBV2 and TRBJ2-1; 9 bases are shared with TRBD2. The germline CDR1 and CDR2 sequences are SNHLY and FYNNEI. The CDR3 is made up of 14 amino acids. With 3 bases clipped from V and 8 bases from J, the junction kept 5 bases outside the gene matches. The CDR3 DNA follows: TGTGCCAGCAGTGACCAGCGGGAGGCGGATGAGCAGTTCTTC. Protein product: CASSDQREADEQFF.

The chain couples TRBV9 to TRBJ1-2, with TRBD1 as a possible D gene (6 bases). Germline V lookup: CDR1 SGDLS, CDR2 YYNGEE. This CDR3 has 13 residues. Trimming removed 4 bases from V and 5 bases from J, with 12 bases in between. DNA of the CDR3: TGTGCCAGCAGCCCCGTAGGGGGATATGGCTACACCTTC. This sequence encodes CASSPVGGYGYTF.

V is TRBV5-1 and J is TRBJ2-2; 11 bases match TRBD2. CDR3 size: 15 residues. V dropped 3 bases and J dropped 4; count of bases not matched to a gene: 2. Germline V gene lookup returns CDR1 SGHRS and CDR2 YFSETQ. This chain's CDR3 is CASSYGLAGTGELFF. The CDR3 nucleotides read TGCGCCAGCAGCTATGGACTAGCGGGCACCGGGGAGCTGTTTTTT.

Turning to this clone: Different DNA sequences within this sample yield the same CDR3. The chain employs TRBV29-1 and TRBJ2-3; 12 bases agree with TRBD1. Germline CDR1 reads SQVTM; CDR2 reads ANQGSEA. The length of the CDR3 is 15 residues. The J segment lost 6 bases and the V segment lost 2 bases, leaving 6 bases of the junction unmatched. The DNA for the CDR3 is TGCAGCGTTGAAAGGGGGACAGGGGGCTCGGATACGCAGTATTTT. Translation gives CSVERGTGGSDTQYF.

This chain links TRBV5-1 with TRBJ2-1; 10 nucleotides match TRBD2. The CDR3 runs to 17 residues. Per the germline V gene, CDR1 is SGHRS and CDR2 is YFSETQ. V gave up 1 base and J gave up 0 bases; unmatched junction bases: 4. In nucleotides, the CDR3 is TGCGCCAGCAGCTTGTTTTCTAGCGGGAGCTCCTACAATGAGCAGTTCTTC. As protein: CASSLFSSGSSYNEQFF.

The chain has TRBV5-1 and TRBJ1-4; perhaps TRBD1 as D (5 bases). This CDR3 contains 13 residues. Trimming stripped 3 bases from V and 3 bases from J, with 6 bases between. Germline V gene data show CDR1 as SGHRS and CDR2 as YFSETQ. CDR3 amino acids: CASSSTANEKLFF. The CDR3 DNA follows: TGCGCCAGCAGCTCGACAGCTAATGAAAAACTGTTTTTT. The full variable domain, rest sourced from reference TRBV5-1 and TRBJ1-4, is KAGVTQTPRYLIKTRGQQVTLSCSPISGHRSVSWYQQTPGQGLQFLFEYFSETQRNKGNFPGRFSGRQFSNSRSEMNVSTLELGDSALYLCASSSTANEKLFFGSGTQLSVL.

The rearrangement uses TRBV19 and TRBJ1-5, with D unclear. This CDR3 is built from 12 residues. Trimming took off 3 bases at V and 9 bases at J, with 9 bases between the two ends. CDR1 and CDR2 from the germline V gene are LNHDA and SQIVND (reference sequence). Here the CDR3 DNA reads TGTGCCAGTAGTATGTCTTTTTCGCCCCAGCATTTT. Translation gives CASSMSFSPQHF.

The chain employs TRBV7-9 and TRBJ1-2, with D hard to call. V lost 4 bases, J lost 4 bases, and 7 bases lay in between. The CDR3 loop spans 12 amino acids. Germline CDR1 and CDR2: SEHNR and FQNEAQ (reference sequence). In DNA, the CDR3 is TGTGCCAGCAGCTCCCCTCTCTATGGCTACACCTTC. Amino acid sequence: CASSSPLYGYTF.

The chain carries TRBV29-1 and TRBJ2-1; either TRBD1 or TRBD2 may fit D (5 bases each). Germline-derived CDR1 and CDR2 are SQVTM and ANQGSEA. The CDR3 runs to 13 residues. Trimming left V 3 bases short and J 7 bases short, with 13 bases between. CDR3 sequence reads: CSVDRGRINEQFF. CDR3 coding DNA: TGCAGCGTTGACCGGGGCCGAATAAATGAGCAGTTCTTC.

The chain is built from TRBV12-1 and TRBJ2-7; the DNA was not used to check the table's D call, TRBD2. TRBV12-1 is labeled a pseudogene. CDR3 length: 14 residues. The CDR3 DNA reads TGTGCCAGCAGAGCCGGGACTAGCTCCCACGAGCAGTACTTC. This gives the protein CASRAGTSSHEQYF.

The chain combines TRBV4-3 with TRBJ1-5; tentative D call: TRBD1 (5 bases). This CDR3 region has 13 residues. CDR1 and CDR2 (germline): LGHNA, YSLEER. V was trimmed by 4 bases and J by 5 bases, leaving 9 bases between them. The CDR3 reads CASSPREDQPQHF. CDR3 bases: TGCGCCAGCAGCCCCAGGGAGGATCAGCCCCAGCATTTT.

The chain employs TRBV11-2 and TRBJ2-5; a possible D gene is TRBD2 (6 bases). V was cut by 0 bases and J by 1 base, with 12 bases left in between. The CDR3 length is 16 residues. CDR1 SGHAT and CDR2 FQNNGV come from the germline V gene. The CDR3, as DNA: TGTGCCAGCAGCTTAGATGGCCGGGGGTCCCAAGAGACCCAGTACTTC. This encodes CASSLDGRGSQETQYF.

The rearrangement uses TRBV14 and TRBJ2-7; D is possibly TRBD2 (5 bases). Germline loops: CDR1 SGHDN, CDR2 FVKESK. The CDR3 runs to 18 residues. V was shortened by 0 bases and J by 5 bases, with 23 bases between the two germline ends. In DNA, the CDR3 is TGTGCCAGCAGCCAAGATGAACTAGTTCTTTTAAGCTGGGACGAGCAGTACTTC. This gives the protein CASSQDELVLLSWDEQYF.

J is TRBJ2-5 and V is TRBV5-4; perhaps TRBD1 as D (5 bases). Germline V gene lookup returns CDR1 SGHNT and CDR2 YYREEE (reference sequence). This CDR3 comprises 15 residues. V was cut by 0 bases and J by 3 bases, with 12 bases left in between. The CDR3 spells CASSLALGREETQYF. CDR3 nucleotides: TGTGCCAGCAGCTTGGCCCTTGGCAGGGAAGAGACCCAGTACTTC.

Written as DNA, the CDR3 is TGTGCCAGCAGTGACTACCGGGGAACTCATAGCAATCAGCCCCAGCATTTT. This sequence encodes CASSDYRGTHSNQPQHF. V usage is TRBV6-1 and J usage is TRBJ1-5; D call uncertain. The CDR3 runs to 17 residues. Trimming left V 3 bases short and J 0 bases short, with 15 bases between. Germline CDR1 is MNHNS and CDR2 is SASEGT.

V and J are TRBV5-6 and TRBJ1-2; 8 bases are shared with TRBD1. The CDR3 loop spans 15 amino acids. Germline trimming cut 0 bases from V and 3 bases from J; bases unmatched to any gene: 4. Germline CDR1 SGHDT, CDR2 YYEEEE. The CDR3 DNA is TGTGCCAGCAGCTTGGTGGACAGGGAGCACTATGGCTACACCTTC. This encodes CASSLVDREHYGYTF.